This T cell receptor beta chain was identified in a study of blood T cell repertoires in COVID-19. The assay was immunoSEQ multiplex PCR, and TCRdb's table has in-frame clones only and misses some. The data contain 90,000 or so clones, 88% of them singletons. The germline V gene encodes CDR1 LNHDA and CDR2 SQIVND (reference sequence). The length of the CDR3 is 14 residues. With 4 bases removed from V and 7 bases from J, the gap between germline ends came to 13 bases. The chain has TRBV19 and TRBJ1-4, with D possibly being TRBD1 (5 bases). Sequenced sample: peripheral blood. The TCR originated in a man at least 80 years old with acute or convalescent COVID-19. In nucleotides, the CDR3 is TGTGCCAGTAGTAAGGGCAGGGTTGCTGAAAAACTGTTTTTT. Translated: CASSKGRVAEKLFF.